This section outlines one T cell receptor (beta chain) sequence together with its context. The entry originates in a study of brain metastases from non-small cell lung cancer. The repertoire was sequenced with immunoSEQ multiplex PCR; TCRdb's copy has only in-frame clones and lacks some. The table has roughly 920 clones, 80% to 90% seen once; the top ten hold 6.5% to 7.5%. The CDR3 sequence is 15 residues long. Per germline, CDR1 LGHNA and CDR2 YSLEER. Between the trimmed V and J ends, which lost 0 bases and 0 bases, there was a span of 8 bases. The sequence derives from a donor at least 40 years old with non-small cell lung cancer. Sequences were obtained from tumor-adjacent normal tissue. This chain links TRBV4-3 with TRBJ1-2; D unresolved. This CDR3 reads CASSQDLAANYGYTF. The CDR3 DNA reads TGCGCCAGCAGCCAAGACTTGGCAGCTAACTATGGCTACACCTTC.